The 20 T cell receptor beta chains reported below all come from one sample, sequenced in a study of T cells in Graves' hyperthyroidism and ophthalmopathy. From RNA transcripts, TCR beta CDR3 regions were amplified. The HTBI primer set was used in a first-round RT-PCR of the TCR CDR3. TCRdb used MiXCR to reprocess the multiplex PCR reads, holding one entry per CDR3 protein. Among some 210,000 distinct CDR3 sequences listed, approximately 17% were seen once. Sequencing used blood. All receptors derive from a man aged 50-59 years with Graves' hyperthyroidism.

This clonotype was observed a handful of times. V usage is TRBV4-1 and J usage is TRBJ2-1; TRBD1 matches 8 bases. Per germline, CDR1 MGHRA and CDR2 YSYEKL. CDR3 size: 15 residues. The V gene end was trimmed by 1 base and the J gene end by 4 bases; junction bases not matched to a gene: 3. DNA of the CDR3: TGCGCCAGCAGCCAAGGGACAGGGCCGTACAATGAGCAGTTCTTC. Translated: CASSQGTGPYNEQFF.

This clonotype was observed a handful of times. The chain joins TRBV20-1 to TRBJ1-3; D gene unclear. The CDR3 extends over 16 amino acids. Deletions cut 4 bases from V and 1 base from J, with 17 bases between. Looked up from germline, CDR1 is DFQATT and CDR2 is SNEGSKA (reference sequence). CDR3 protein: CSATPSEFGSGNTIYF. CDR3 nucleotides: TGCAGTGCTACCCCTTCCGAATTTGGGTCTGGAAACACCATATATTTT.

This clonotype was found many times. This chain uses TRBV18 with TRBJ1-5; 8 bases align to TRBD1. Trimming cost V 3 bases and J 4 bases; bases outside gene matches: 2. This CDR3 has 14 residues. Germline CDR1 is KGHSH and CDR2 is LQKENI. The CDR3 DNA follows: TGTGCCAGCTCACCGGACAGGGCTAATCAGCCCCAGCATTTT. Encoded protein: CASSPDRANQPQHF.

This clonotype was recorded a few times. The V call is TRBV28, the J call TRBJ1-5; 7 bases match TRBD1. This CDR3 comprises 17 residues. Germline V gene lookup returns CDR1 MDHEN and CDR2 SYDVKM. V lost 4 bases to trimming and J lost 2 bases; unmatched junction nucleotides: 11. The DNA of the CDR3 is TGTGCCAGCAGTTCGGCCCTAGGGGGCTTCGGCAATCAGCCCCAGCATTTT. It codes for CASSSALGGFGNQPQHF.

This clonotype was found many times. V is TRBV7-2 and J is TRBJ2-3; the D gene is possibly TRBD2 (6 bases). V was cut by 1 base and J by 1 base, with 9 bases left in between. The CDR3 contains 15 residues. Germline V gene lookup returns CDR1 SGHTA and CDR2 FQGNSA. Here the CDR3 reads CASSLVAGRTDTQYF. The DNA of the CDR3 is TGTGCCAGCAGCTTAGTGGCGGGACGCACAGATACGCAGTATTTT.

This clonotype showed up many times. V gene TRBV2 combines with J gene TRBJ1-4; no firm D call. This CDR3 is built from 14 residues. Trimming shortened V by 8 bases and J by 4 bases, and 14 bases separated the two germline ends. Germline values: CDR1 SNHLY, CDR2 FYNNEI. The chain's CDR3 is CASLGRALNEKLFF. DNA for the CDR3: TGTGCCAGCCTCGGTCGGGCTCTTAATGAAAAACTGTTTTTT.

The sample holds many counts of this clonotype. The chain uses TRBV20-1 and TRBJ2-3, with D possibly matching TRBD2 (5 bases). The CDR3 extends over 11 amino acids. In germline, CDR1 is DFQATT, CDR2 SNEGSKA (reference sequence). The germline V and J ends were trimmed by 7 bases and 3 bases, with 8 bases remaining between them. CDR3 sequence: CSGSGTDTQYF. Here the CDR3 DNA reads TGCAGTGGCTCGGGGACAGATACGCAGTATTTT.

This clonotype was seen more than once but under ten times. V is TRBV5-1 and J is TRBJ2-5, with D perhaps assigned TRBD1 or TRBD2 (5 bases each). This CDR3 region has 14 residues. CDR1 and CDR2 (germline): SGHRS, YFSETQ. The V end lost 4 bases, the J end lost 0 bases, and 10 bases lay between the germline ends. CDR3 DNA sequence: TGCGCCAGCAGCCCGGGGACGTACCAAGAGACCCAGTACTTC. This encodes CASSPGTYQETQYF.

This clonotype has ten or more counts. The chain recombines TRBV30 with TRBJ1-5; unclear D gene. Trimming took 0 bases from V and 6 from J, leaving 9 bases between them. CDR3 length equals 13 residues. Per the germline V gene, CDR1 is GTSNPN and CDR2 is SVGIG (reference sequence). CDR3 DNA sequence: TGTGCCTGGAGTGTATTCGGTCTTCAGCCCCAGCATTTT. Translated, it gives CAWSVFGLQPQHF.

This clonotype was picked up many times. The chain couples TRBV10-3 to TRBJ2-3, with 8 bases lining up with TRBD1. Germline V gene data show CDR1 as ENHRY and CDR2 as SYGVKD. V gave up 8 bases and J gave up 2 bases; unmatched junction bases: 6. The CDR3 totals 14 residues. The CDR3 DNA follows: TGTGCCATCTCAGGGACAGGAACCACAGATACGCAGTATTTT. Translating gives CAISGTGTTDTQYF.

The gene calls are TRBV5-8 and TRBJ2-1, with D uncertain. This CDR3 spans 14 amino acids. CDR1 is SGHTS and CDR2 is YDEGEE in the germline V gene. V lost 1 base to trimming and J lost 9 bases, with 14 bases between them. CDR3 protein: CASSLLVSVSEQFF. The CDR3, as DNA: TGTGCCAGCAGCTTGCTTGTATCAGTCAGTGAGCAGTTCTTC. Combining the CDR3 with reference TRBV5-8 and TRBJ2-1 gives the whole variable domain EAGVTQSPTHLIKTRGQQATLRCSPISGHTSVYWYQQALGLGLQFLLWYDEGEERNRGNFPPRFSGRQFPNYSSELNVNALELEDSALYLCASSLLVSVSEQFFGPGTRLTVL.

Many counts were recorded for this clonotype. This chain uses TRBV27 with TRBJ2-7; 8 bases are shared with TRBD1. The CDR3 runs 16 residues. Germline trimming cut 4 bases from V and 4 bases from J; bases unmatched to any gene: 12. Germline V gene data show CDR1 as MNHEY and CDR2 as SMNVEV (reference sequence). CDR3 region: CASSSGGSGWLYEQYF. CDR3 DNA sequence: TGTGCCAGCAGTTCAGGGGGCTCTGGGTGGTTATACGAGCAGTACTTC.

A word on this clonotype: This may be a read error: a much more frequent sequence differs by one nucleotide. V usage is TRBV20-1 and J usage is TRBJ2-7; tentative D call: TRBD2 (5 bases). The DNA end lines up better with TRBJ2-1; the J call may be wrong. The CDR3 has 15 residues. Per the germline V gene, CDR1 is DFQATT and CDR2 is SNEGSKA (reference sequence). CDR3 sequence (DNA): TGCAGTGCTAGAGATCAGAGGGAGTGGACCTACGAGCAGTTCTTC. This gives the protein CSARDQREWTYEQFF.

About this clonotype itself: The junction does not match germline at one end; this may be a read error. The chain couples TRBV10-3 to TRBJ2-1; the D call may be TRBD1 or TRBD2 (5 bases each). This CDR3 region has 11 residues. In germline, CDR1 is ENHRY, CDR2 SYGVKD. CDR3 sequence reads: CASSEGTAWFF. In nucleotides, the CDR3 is TGTGCCAGCAGTGAGGGGACCGCCTGGTTCTTC.

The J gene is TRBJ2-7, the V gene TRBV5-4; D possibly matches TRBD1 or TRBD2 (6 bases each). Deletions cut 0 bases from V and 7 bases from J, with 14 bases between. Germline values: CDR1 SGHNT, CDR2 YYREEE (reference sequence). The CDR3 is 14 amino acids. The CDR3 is CASSLAFRGREQYF. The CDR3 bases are TGTGCCAGCAGCTTGGCCTTCCGGGGGCGGGAGCAGTACTTC.

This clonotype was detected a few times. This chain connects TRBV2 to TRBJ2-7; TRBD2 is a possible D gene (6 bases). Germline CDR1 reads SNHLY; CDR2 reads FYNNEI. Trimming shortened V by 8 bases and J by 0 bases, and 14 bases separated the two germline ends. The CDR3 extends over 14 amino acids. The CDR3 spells CASRERPDSYEQYF. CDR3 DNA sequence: TGTGCCAGCCGGGAGCGACCAGACTCCTACGAGCAGTACTTC.

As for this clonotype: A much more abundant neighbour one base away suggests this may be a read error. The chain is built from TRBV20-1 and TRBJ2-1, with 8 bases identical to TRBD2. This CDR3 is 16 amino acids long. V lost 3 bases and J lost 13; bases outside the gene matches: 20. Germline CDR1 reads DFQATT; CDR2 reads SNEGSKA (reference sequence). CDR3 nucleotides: TGCAGTGCTAGCATAGCGGGAAAGGGATTGGGAGAGACCCAGTTCTTC. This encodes CSASIAGKGLGETQFF.

Here the CDR3 DNA reads TGCAGTGCTTCAAGGACTAGCGGGAGGGCCACAGATACGCAGTATTTT. Its translation: CSASRTSGRATDTQYF. The chain recombines TRBV20-1 with TRBJ2-3; TRBD2 matches 15 bases. Trimming at V came to 5 bases and at J to 2 bases, leaving 5 bases not matched to a gene. The CDR3 sequence is 16 residues long. Looked up from germline, CDR1 is DFQATT and CDR2 is SNEGSKA (reference sequence).

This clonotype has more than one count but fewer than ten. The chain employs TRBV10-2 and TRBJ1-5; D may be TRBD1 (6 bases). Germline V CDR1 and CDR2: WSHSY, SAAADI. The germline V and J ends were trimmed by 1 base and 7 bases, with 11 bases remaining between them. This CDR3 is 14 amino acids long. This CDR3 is CASSEWTQGQPQHF. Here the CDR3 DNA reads TGCGCCAGCAGTGAGTGGACACAGGGCCAGCCCCAGCATTTT.

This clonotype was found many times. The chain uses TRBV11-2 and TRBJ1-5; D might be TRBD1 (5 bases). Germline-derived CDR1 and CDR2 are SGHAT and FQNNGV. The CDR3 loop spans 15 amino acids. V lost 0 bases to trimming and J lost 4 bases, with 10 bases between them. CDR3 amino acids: CASSLDIGQNQPQHF. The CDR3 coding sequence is TGTGCCAGCAGCTTAGATATAGGACAAAATCAGCCCCAGCATTTT.